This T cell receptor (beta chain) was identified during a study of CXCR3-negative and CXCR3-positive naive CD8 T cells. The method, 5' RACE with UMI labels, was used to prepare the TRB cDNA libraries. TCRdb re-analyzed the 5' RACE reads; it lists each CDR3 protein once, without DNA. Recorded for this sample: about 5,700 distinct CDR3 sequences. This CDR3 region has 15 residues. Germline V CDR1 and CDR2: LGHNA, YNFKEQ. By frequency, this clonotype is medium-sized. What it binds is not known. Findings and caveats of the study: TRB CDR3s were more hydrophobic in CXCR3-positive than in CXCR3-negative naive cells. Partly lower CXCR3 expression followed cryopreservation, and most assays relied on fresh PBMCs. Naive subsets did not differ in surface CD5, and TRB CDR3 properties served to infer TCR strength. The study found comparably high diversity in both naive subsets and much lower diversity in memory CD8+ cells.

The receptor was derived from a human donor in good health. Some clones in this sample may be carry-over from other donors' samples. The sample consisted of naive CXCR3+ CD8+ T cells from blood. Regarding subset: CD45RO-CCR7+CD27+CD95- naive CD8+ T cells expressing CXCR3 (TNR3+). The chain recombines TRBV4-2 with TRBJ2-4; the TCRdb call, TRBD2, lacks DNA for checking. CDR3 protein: CASSHGGRVEDIQYF.